Reported below is one T cell receptor (beta chain). Ten or more counts support this clonotype. Its binding antigen is unknown. The input lacks base qualities; no much larger clone sits a single base away. The source of the sample is a study of T cells in Graves' hyperthyroidism and ophthalmopathy (dated by TCRdb to between 2019 and 2020). Regarding the study in general: Peripheral blood was sampled at the time of initial diagnosis, prior to any treatment. Whether ophthalmopathy could be predicted prospectively was tested in an independent validation cohort made up of 18 to 20 hyperthyroidism patients plus 17 patients who later progressed to ophthalmopathy. TCR V-J signatures able to tell the groups apart were searched for in a discovery cohort of 90 to 100 patients, of whom 43 had Graves' ophthalmopathy and about 55 had stable Graves' hyperthyroidism. After sampling, hyperthyroidism patients received methimazole starting at 30 mg daily, and ophthalmopathy patients received high-dose intravenous methylprednisolone. For training and testing, the 100 or so patients in the discovery cohort were randomly divided in a 7:3 ratio. In about six Graves' hyperthyroidism patients, the study also compared T-cell repertoires from thyroid tissue with T-cell repertoires from blood. The paper reports TCR Vbeta CDR3 sequencing of 140 or so peripheral blood samples: fewer than 50 ophthalmopathy, under 85 hyperthyroidism and 17 progressor patients. Broader findings and caveats from the paper: Most expanded thyroid clonotypes (frequency above 0.001) were also detected in blood, suggesting blood repertoires may reflect thyroid immune responses. Sample size was not statistically predetermined, and blinding of investigators to group allocation was not performed. Ophthalmopathy was separated from stable hyperthyroidism by a 13 V-J signature model, with about 88% sensitivity and 81% to 82% specificity obtained in cross-validation and 80%/75% obtained in testing. In validation, the model predicted progression to ophthalmopathy with over 60% sensitivity and 72% to 75% specificity, a median of 6.5 months before onset.

Moderately to severely active disease, a Clinical Activity Score of at least 3, a NOSPECS grade of at least 4, and a duration under 3 months were present in ophthalmopathy patients. Any patient with an uncontrolled infection, another autoimmune disease, pregnancy or lactation was excluded. Diagnoses were based on clinical symptoms, serum thyroxine and TRAb, thyroid ultrasound and orbital computed tomography. Ficoll-Paque density gradient centrifugation was used to isolate PBMCs from approximately 10 ml of fresh peripheral blood. Total RNA was extracted with Trizol reagent, and quality was checked on an Agilent 2100 Bioanalyzer. Amplification of TCR beta CDR3 regions was carried out from RNA transcripts. For the first round of RT-PCR on the TCR CDR3, the HTBI primer set was used together with the Qiagen OneStep RT-PCR kit. The libraries were constructed in a second round of multiplex PCR and then size-selected and purified. The libraries were sequenced on an Illumina HiSeq2000 using paired-end 100 bp reads. For the original study's pipeline: SOAPnuke was used to process the raw data, throwing out any read that contained adapters or uncalled bases, had a mean Phred below 15, or lacked an exact constant-primer or identifier match. COPE v1.2.5 was used to merge the high-quality paired reads, and each unique nucleotide sequence was defined as a clonotype. Clonotypes were aligned to IMGT TRBV, TRBD and TRBJ reference segments using MiTCR v1.1. The analysis included only V-J combinations with a frequency above 0.0001, which together covered 99% to 99.2% of the repertoires. A TCS score was defined as the ratio of F50 (clonal expansion) to E x V (chaos), with BLOSUM62-based TCRdist applied between CDR3 peptides within each V-J. Welch's t-statistics and random forest reduced 500 to 650 V-J features to 13, which were used in a naive Bayes classifier (R e1071). TCRdb reworked the public reads: Q25 trimming with fastp, MiXCR clone assembly, productive beta chains retained. Duplicate CDR3 protein sequences are folded into a single record with the most common DNA and genes. TCRdb, not the original authors, processed these V and J calls. The sample contains 640,000 or so distinct CDR3 sequences, 11% to 15% of them found a single time. The biggest ten clones account for less than 9% of the sample.

Reading from cysteine to phenylalanine, the CDR3 counts 18 amino acids. CDR3 DNA only is kept here, 54 bases in frame from base 1. Germline trimming: 2 bases from V, 3 bases from J; junction bases outside gene matches: 11. Per the germline V gene, MNHEY is the CDR1 and SVGAGI is the CDR2. The sequence joins TRBV6-5 to TRBJ2-3; 10 junctional bases match TRBD1. This TCR was recovered from a woman between 18 and 29 years old with Graves' ophthalmopathy. The sample comprised blood. The DNA sequence reads TGTGCCAGCAGTTACGGGGACCGGGACAGGGGACGGACAGATACGCAGTATTTT. This translates into CASSYGDRDRGRTDTQYF.